This T cell receptor beta chain originates from a study of identical twins. TCRdb independently ran MiXCR on the 5' RACE reads; one entry per CDR3 protein. Here the sample spans 450,000 or so distinct CDR3 sequences, around an eighth being singletons. The V gene lost 5 bases and the J gene lost 1 base, with 11 bases spanning the gap. This CDR3 contains 13 residues. CDR1 and CDR2 from the germline V gene are DFQATT and SNEGSKA (reference sequence). This clonotype was detected many times. These data are also associated with another study on yellow fever vaccine responses in identical twins.

This TCR was sampled from a woman aged 18-29 years in good health. The chain uses TRBV20-1 and TRBJ2-5; weak D call: TRBD1 (6 bases). Material: CD4+ T cells sorted from blood. The CDR3 spells CSAGGQIQETQYF. The DNA of the CDR3 is TGCAGTGCTGGTGGACAGATCCAAGAGACCCAGTACTTC.